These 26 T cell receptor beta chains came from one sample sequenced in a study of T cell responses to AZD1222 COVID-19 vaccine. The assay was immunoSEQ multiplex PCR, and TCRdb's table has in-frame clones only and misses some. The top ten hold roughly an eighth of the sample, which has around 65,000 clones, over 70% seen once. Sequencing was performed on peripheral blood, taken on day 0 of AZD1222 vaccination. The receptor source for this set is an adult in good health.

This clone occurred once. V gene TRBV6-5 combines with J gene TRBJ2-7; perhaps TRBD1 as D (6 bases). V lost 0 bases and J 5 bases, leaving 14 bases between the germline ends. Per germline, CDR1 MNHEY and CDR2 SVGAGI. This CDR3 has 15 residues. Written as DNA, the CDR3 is TGTGCCAGCAGTTACTCGAATTTATCAGGGGACGAGCAGTACTTC. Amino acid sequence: CASSYSNLSGDEQYF.

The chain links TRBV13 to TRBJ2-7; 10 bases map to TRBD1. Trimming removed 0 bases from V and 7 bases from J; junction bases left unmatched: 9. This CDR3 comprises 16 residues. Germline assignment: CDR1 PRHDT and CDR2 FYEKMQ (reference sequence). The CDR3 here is CASSLGLTGGLREQYF. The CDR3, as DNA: TGTGCCAGCAGCTTAGGCCTGACAGGGGGCTTGAGGGAGCAGTACTTC.

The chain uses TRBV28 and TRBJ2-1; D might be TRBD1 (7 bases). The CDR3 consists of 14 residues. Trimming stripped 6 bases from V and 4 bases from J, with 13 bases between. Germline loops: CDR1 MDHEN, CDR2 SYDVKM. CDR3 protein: CASSPQGGYNEQFF. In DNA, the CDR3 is TGTGCCAGCAGCCCTCAGGGGGGATACAATGAGCAGTTCTTC.

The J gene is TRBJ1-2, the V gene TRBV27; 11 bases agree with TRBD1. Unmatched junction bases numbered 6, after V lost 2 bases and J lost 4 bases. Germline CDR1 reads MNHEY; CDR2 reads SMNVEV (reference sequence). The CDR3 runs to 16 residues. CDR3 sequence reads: CASSLGTGTGGYGYTF. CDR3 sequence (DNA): TGTGCCAGCAGTTTAGGGACCGGGACAGGGGGCTATGGCTACACCTTC.

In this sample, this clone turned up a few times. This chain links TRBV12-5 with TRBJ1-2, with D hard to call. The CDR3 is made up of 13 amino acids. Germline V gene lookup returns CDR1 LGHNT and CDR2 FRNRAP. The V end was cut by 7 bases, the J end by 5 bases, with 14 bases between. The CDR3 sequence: CASAPTTFYGYTF. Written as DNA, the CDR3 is TGTGCTAGTGCTCCCACTACATTTTATGGCTACACCTTC.

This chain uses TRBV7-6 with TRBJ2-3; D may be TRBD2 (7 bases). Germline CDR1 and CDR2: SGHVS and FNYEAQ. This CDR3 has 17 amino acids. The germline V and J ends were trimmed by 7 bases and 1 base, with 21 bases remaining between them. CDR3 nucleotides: TGTGCCAGCACCTACGCCGGGGGGCCTGTTGGCACAGATACGCAGTATTTT. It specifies CASTYAGGPVGTDTQYF.

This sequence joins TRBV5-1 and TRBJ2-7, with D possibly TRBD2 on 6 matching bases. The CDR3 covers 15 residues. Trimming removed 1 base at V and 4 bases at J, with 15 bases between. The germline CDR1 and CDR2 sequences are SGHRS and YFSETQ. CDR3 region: CASSLRRGEGYEQYF. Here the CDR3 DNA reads TGCGCCAGCAGCTTGCGGAGGGGTGAGGGATACGAGCAGTACTTC.

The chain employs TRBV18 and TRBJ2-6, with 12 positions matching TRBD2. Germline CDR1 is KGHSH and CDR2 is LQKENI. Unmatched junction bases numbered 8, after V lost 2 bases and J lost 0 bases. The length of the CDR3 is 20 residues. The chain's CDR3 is CASSPAGLAGLSSGANVLTF. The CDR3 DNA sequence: TGTGCCAGCTCACCAGCCGGACTAGCGGGGCTAAGCTCTGGGGCCAACGTCCTGACTTTC.

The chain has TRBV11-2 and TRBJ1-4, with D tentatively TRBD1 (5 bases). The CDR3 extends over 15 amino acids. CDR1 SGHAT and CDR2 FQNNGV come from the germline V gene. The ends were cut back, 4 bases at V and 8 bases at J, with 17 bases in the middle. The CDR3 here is CASSSSWGDGEKLFF. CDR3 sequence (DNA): TGTGCCAGCAGCTCCTCGTGGGGGGACGGGGAAAAACTGTTTTTT. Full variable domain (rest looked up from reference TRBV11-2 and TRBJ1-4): EAGVAQSPRYKIIEKRQSVAFWCNPISGHATLYWYQQILGQGPKLLIQFQNNGVVDDSQLPKDRFSAERLKGVDSTLKIQPAKLEDSAVYLCASSSSWGDGEKLFFGSGTQLSVL.

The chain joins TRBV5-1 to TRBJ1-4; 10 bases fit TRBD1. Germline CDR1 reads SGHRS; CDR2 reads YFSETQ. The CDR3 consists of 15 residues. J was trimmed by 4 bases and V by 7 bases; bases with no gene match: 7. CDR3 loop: CASGDRGTLNEKLFF. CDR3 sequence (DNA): TGCGCCAGCGGGGACAGGGGAACGCTTAATGAAAAACTGTTTTTT.

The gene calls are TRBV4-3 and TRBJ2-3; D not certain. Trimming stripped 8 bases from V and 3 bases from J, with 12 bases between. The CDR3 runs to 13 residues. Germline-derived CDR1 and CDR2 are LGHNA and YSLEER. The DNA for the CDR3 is TGCGCCAGCTCCCCGAGCACGACAGATACGCAGTATTTT. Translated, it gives CASSPSTTDTQYF.

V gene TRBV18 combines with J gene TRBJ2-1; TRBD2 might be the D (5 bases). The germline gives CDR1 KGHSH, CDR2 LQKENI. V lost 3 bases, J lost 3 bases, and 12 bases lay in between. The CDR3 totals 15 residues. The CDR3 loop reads CASSPLALGYNEQFF. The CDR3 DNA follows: TGTGCCAGCTCACCCCTAGCACTCGGCTACAATGAGCAGTTCTTC.

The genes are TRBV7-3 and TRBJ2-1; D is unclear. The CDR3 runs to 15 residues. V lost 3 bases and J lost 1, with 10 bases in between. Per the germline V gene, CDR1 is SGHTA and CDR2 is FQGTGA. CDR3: CASSLAWESYNEQFF. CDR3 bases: TGTGCCAGCAGCTTGGCGTGGGAATCCTACAATGAGCAGTTCTTC.

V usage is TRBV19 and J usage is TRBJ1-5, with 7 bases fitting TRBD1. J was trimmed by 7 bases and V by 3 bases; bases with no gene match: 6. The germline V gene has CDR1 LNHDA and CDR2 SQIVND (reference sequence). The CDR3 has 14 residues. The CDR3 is CASSMAGGGQPQHF. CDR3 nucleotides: TGTGCCAGTAGTATGGCAGGGGGTGGGCAGCCCCAGCATTTT.

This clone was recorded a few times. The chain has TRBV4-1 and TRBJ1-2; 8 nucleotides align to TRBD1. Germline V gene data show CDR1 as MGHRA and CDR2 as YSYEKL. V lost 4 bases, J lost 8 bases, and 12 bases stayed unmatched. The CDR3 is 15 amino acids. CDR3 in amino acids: CASSLRQGPSEGYTF. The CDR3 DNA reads TGCGCCAGCAGCCTCCGACAGGGGCCCTCGGAGGGCTACACCTTC.

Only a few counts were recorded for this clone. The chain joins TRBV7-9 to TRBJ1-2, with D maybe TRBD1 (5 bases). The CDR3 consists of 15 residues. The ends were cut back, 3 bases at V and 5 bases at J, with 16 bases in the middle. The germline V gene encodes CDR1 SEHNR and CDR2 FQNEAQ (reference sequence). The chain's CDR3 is CASSFRDRPHYGYTF. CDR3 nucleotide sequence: TGTGCCAGCAGCTTTCGGGACCGACCCCATTATGGCTACACCTTC. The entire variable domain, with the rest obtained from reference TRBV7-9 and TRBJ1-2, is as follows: DTGVSQNPRHKITKRGQNVTFRCDPISEHNRLYWYRQTLGQGPEFLTYFQNEAQLEKSRLLSDRFSAERPKGSFSTLEIQRTEQGDSAMYLCASSFRDRPHYGYTFGSGTRLTVV.

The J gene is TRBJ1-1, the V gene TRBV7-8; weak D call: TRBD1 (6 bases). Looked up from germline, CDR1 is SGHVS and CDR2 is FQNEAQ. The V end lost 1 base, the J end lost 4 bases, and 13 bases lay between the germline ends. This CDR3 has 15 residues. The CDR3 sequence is CASSLEGTPSTEAFF. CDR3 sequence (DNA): TGTGCCAGCAGCTTAGAAGGGACACCCAGCACTGAAGCTTTCTTT. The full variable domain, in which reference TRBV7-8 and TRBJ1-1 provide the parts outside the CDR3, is GAGVSQSPRYKVAKRGQDVALRCDPISGHVSLFWYQQALGQGPEFLTYFQNEAQLDKSGLPSDRFFAERPEGSVSTLKIQRTQQEDSAVYLCASSLEGTPSTEAFFGQGTRLTVV.

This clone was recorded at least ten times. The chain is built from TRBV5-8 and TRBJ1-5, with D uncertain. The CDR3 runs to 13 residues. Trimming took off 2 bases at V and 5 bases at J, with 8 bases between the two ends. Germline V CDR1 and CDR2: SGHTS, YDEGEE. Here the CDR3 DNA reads TGTGCCAGCAGCTTATATGGGGATCAGCCCCAGCATTTT. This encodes CASSLYGDQPQHF.

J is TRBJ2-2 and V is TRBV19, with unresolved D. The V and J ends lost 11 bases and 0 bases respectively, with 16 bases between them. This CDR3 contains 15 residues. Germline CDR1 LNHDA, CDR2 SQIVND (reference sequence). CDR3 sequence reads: CASSGSPTNTGELFF. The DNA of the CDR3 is TGTGCCTCTAGTGGGTCTCCTACGAACACCGGGGAGCTGTTTTTT.

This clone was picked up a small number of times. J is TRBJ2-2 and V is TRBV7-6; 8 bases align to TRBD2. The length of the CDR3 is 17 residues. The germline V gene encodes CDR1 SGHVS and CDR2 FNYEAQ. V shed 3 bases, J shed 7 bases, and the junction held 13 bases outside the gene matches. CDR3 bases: TGTGCCAGCAGCTTTTACTCGGGTAGCGGGGTTGGCGGGGAGCTGTTTTTT. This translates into CASSFYSGSGVGGELFF.

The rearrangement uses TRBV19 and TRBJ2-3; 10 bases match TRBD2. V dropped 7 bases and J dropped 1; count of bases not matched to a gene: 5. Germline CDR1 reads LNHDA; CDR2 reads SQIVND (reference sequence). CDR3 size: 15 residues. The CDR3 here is CASTVGTSGTDTQYF. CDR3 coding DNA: TGTGCCAGTACCGTAGGGACTAGCGGCACAGATACGCAGTATTTT.

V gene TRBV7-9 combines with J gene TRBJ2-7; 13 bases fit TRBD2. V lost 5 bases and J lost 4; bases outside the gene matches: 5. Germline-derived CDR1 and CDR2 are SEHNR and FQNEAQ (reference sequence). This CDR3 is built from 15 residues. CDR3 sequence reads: CASSPGLAGKYEQYF. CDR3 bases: TGTGCCAGCAGCCCGGGACTAGCGGGGAAATACGAGCAGTACTTC.

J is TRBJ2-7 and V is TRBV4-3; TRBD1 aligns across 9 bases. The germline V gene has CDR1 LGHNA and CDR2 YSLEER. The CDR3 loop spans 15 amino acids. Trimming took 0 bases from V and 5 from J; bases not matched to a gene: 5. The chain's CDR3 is CASSQEDRGSDEQYF. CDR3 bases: TGCGCCAGCAGCCAAGAGGACAGGGGTTCGGACGAGCAGTACTTC.

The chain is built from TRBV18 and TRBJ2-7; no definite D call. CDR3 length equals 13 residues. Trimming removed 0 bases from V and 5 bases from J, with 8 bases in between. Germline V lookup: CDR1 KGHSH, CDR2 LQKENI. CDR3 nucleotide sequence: TGTGCCAGCTCACCACCAGGGCCCCACGAGCAGTACTTC. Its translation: CASSPPGPHEQYF.

CDR3 coding DNA: TGCGCCAGCAGCTTGGAGGGGACTAGCGGGGGGTACAATGAGCAGTTCTTC. Protein product: CASSLEGTSGGYNEQFF. The chain employs TRBV5-1 and TRBJ2-1, with 15 positions matching TRBD2. Germline V gene lookup returns CDR1 SGHRS and CDR2 YFSETQ. This CDR3 has 17 residues. Unmatched junction bases numbered 2, after V lost 0 bases and J lost 4 bases. Full variable domain (rest looked up from reference TRBV5-1 and TRBJ2-1): KAGVTQTPRYLIKTRGQQVTLSCSPISGHRSVSWYQQTPGQGLQFLFEYFSETQRNKGNFPGRFSGRQFSNSRSEMNVSTLELGDSALYLCASSLEGTSGGYNEQFFGPGTRLTVL.

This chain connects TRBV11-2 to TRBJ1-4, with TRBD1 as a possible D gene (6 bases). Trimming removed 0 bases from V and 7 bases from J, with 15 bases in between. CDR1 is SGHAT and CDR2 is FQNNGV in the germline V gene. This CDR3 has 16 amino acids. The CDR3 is CASSLEGRRGFEKLFF. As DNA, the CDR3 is TGTGCCAGCAGCTTAGAGGGGAGAAGGGGGTTTGAAAAACTGTTTTTT. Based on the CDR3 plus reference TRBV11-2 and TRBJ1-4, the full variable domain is EAGVAQSPRYKIIEKRQSVAFWCNPISGHATLYWYQQILGQGPKLLIQFQNNGVVDDSQLPKDRFSAERLKGVDSTLKIQPAKLEDSAVYLCASSLEGRRGFEKLFFGSGTQLSVL.